The clone carrying this T cell receptor (beta chain) was counted many times. No antigen is known for it. The data belong to a study of blood T cells in healthy people across ages. General study findings and limits: Diversity estimated from one million T cells was considered an underestimate.

V was clipped by 2 bases and J by 0 bases, with 8 bases between them. This CDR3 region has 15 residues. Looked up from germline, CDR1 is SGHTA and CDR2 is FQGTGA. A sample-barcoded 5' primer and a J-beta primer mix were used in a second PCR of roughly 7 to 12 cycles. Each cDNA molecule carried a tag from a template-switch adaptor that contained 12 random nucleotides. All samples gave at least 3 million CDR3-containing paired-end reads. A single record per CDR3 protein comes from TCRdb applying MiXCR to the 5' RACE reads. The sample has hundreds of thousands of distinct CDR3 sequences, roughly half seen once.

This TCR was recovered from a woman of 80 years or more in good health. The chain is built from TRBV7-3 and TRBJ2-1; tentatively, D is TRBD1 or TRBD2 (5 bases each). Sample: blood. CDR3: CASSLGGPSYNEQFF. CDR3 sequence (DNA): TGTGCCAGCAGCTTAGGGGGACCCTCCTACAATGAGCAGTTCTTC.